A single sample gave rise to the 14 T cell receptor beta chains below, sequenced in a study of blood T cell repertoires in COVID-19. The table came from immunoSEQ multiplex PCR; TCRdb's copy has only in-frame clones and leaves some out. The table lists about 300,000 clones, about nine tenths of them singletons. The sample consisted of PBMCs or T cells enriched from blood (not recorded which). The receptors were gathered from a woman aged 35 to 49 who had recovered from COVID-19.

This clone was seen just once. The DNA of the CDR3 is TGTGCCAGTAGCAAACTGGACACCCTCTCGGATGAAGCTTTCTTT. This gives the protein CASSKLDTLSDEAFF. The J gene is TRBJ1-1, the V gene TRBV19, with TRBD1 as a possible D gene (5 bases). V was pared by 6 bases and J by 7 bases, with 21 bases between. Germline CDR1 reads LNHDA; CDR2 reads SQIVND (reference sequence). This CDR3 comprises 15 residues.

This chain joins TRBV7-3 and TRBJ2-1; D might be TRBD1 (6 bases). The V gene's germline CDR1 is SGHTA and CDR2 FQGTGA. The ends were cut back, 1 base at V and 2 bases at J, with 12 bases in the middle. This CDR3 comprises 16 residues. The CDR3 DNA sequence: TGTGCCAGCAGCTTAAGGGGGCAGGGGCCCTACAATGAGCAGTTCTTC. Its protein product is CASSLRGQGPYNEQFF.

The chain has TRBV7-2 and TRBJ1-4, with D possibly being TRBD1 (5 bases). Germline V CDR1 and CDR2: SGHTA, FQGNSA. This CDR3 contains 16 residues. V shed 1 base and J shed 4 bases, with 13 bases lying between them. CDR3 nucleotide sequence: TGTGCCAGCAGCTTAGGCTGGGGGGTGGGTAATGAAAAACTGTTTTTT. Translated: CASSLGWGVGNEKLFF.

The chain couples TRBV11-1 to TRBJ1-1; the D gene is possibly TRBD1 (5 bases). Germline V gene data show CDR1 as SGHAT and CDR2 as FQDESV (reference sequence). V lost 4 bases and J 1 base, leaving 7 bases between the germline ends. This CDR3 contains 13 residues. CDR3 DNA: TGTGCCAGCAGCTCGCAGGGGAACACTGAAGCTTTCTTT. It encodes CASSSQGNTEAFF.

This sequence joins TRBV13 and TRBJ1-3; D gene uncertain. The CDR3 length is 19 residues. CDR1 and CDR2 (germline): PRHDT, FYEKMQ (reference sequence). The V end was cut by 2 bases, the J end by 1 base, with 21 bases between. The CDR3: CASSLSFREIGRSGNTIYF. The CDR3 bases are TGTGCCAGCAGCTTATCCTTCCGGGAGATTGGAAGATCTGGAAACACCATATATTTT.

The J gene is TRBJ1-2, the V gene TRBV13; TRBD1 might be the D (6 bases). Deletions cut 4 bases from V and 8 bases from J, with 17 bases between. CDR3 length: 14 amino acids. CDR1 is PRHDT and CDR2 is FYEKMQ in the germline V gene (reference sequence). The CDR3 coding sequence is TGTGCCAGCAGCTCCAACAGGGTTTCCCGGGGCTACACCTTC. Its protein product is CASSSNRVSRGYTF.

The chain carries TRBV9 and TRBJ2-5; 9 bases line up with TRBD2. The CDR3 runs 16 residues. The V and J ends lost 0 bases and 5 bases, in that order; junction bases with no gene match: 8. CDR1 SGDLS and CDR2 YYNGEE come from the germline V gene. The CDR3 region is CASSVAGGGAGETQYF. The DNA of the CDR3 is TGTGCCAGCAGCGTAGCTGGCGGGGGGGCCGGTGAGACCCAGTACTTC.

This chain's CDR3 is CASSEAGQGTYSNQPQHF. CDR3 DNA sequence: TGTGCCAGCAGTGAAGCGGGACAGGGGACATATAGCAATCAGCCCCAGCATTTT. The chain carries TRBV6-1 and TRBJ1-5; 10 bases fit TRBD1. The CDR3 sequence is 18 residues long. Germline CDR1 and CDR2: MNHNS and SASEGT. V gave up 0 bases and J gave up 0 bases; unmatched junction bases: 5.

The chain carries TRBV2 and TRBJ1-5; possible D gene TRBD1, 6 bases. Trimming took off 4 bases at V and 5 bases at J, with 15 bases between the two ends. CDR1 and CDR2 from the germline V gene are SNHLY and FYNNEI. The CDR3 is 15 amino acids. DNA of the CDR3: TGTGCCAGCAGTGTGGGGGGGGCCGCGGATCAGCCCCAGCATTTT. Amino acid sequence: CASSVGGAADQPQHF.

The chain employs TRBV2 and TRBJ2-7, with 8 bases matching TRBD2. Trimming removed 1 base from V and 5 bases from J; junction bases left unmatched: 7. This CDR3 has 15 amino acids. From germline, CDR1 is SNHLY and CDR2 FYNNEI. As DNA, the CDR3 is TGTGCCAGCAGTGAAGATATCGGGAGGGCCGACGAGCAGTACTTC. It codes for CASSEDIGRADEQYF.

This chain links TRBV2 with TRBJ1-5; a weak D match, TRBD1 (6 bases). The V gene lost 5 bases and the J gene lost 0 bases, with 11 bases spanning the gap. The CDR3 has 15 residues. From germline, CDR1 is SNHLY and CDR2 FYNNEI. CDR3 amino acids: CASSLGAHSNQPQHF. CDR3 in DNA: TGTGCCAGCAGTTTGGGGGCGCATAGCAATCAGCCCCAGCATTTT.

The CDR3 sequence: CAWSVQSGRGEEGAFF. The CDR3 bases are TGTGCCTGGAGTGTACAATCGGGGAGGGGGGAAGAGGGAGCTTTCTTT. V and J are TRBV30 and TRBJ1-1, with a weak D call TRBD1 (6 bases). The V gene's germline CDR1 is GTSNPN and CDR2 SVGIG (reference sequence). The CDR3 sequence is 16 residues long. Trimming removed 0 bases from V and 10 bases from J, with 24 bases in between.

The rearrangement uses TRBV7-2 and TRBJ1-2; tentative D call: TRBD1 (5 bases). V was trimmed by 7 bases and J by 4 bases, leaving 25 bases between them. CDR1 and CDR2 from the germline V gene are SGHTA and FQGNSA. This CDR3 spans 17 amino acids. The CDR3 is CASILDPRRVESYGYTF. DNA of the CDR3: TGTGCCAGCATTCTAGACCCCCGCAGGGTTGAGAGCTATGGCTACACCTTC.

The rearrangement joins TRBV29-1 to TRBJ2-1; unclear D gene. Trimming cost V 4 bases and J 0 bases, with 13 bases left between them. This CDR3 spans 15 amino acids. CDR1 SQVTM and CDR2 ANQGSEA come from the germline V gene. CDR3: CSVVFPPSSYNEQFF. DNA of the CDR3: TGCAGCGTTGTCTTTCCCCCGAGCTCCTACAATGAGCAGTTCTTC.